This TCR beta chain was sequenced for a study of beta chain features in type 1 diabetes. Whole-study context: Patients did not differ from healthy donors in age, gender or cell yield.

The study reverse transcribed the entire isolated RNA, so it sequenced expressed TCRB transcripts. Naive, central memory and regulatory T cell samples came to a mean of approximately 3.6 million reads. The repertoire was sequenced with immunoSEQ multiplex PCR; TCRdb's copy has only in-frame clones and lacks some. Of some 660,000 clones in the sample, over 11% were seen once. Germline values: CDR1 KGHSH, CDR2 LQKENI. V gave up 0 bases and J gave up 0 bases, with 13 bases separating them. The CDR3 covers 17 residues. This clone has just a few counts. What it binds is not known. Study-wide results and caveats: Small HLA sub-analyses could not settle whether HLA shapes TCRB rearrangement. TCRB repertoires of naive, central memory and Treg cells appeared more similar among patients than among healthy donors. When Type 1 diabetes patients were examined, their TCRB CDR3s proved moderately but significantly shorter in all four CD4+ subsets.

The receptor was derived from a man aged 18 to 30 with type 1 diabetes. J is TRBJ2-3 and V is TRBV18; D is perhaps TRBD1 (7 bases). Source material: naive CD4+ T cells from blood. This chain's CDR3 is CASSPPARGASTDTQYF. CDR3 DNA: TGTGCCAGCTCACCACCGGCCAGGGGGGCTAGCACAGATACGCAGTATTTT.